Detailed here is one TCR beta chain. Sample-barcoded 5' priming and a J-beta primer mix drove a second PCR of 7 to 11 cycles. TCRdb redid the calling of the 5' RACE reads with MiXCR, one entry per CDR3 protein. The sample lists about 830,000 distinct CDR3 sequences, under 80% seen once, with about 27% in the top ten. This CDR3 contains 16 residues. From germline, CDR1 is SGHTA and CDR2 FQGTGA. The V gene end was trimmed by 4 bases and the J gene end by 4 bases; junction bases not matched to a gene: 9. The data stem from a study of blood T cells in healthy people across ages. The V and J genes are TRBV7-3 and TRBJ2-1, with TRBD1 identical over 8 bases. Sequencing was carried out using blood. This TCR was sampled from a man aged 25-40 years in good health. The chain's CDR3 is CASSSRTGMRYNEQFF. The CDR3 DNA follows: TGTGCCAGCAGCTCCCGGACAGGGATGAGGTACAATGAGCAGTTCTTC.